The T cell receptor (beta chain) described here comes from a study of somatic mutations in cytotoxic T cells in rheumatoid arthritis. Across the study: Using a FACSAria II or Sony SH800, a portion of the V beta antibody-stained T-cell populations were flow-sorted at nearly 100% purity, and among those populations were V beta1+ cells that were then sequenced for TCRB. General study points: Of around 60 patients, fewer than 10 had a largest CD8+ clone that exceeded 20% of CD8+ cells. Healthy controls showed no age-related rise in CD8+ clonality, whereas rheumatoid arthritis patients did.

Produced via immunoSEQ multiplex PCR; TCRdb's table is partial and in-frame only. The data hold roughly 15,000 clones, with approximately 84% observed a single time. To note about this clone: Antigen specificity is unknown.

By positive magnetic bead selection, CD4+ and CD8+ cells were isolated, and their purity was checked by flow cytometry. The sample consisted of CD8+ T cells sorted from blood. This TCR came from an adult with rheumatoid arthritis.

CDR3 sequence (DNA): TGTGCCAGCAGCTTCGGGGGGGCCGAGTACGAGCAGTACTTC. It translates to CASSFGGAEYEQYF. The rearrangement uses TRBV5-4 and TRBJ2-7, with 8 bases that match TRBD2. Germline V gene lookup returns CDR1 SGHNT and CDR2 YYREEE (reference sequence). This CDR3 region has 14 residues. Trimming took 2 bases from V and 4 from J; bases not matched to a gene: 5.